Shown below are 24 T cell receptor beta chains from a single sample sequenced in a study of radiotherapy plus CTLA-4 blockade in lung cancer. TCRdb's table, derived via immunoSEQ multiplex PCR, lists solely in-frame clones and lacks some. The data contain 45,000 or so clones, about three quarters of them seen just once; the ten biggest clones take up 3.5% to 4%. Sample: peripheral blood, taken from a patient treated with radiotherapy plus ipilimumab. The receptors originated from a human donor with non-small cell lung cancer who had a complete response to radiotherapy plus ipilimumab.

The chain is built from TRBV5-1 and TRBJ1-3; TRBD1 matches 8 bases. The trim removed 4 bases at V and 2 bases at J, leaving 5 bases unmatched. The CDR3 contains 15 residues. CDR1 and CDR2 from the germline V gene are SGHRS and YFSETQ. CDR3 protein: CASSPRTGPGNTIYF. The CDR3, as DNA: TGCGCCAGCAGCCCCAGGACAGGGCCTGGAAACACCATATATTTT.

The chain is built from TRBV10-3 and TRBJ1-2, with a possible D match to TRBD1 (5 bases). The CDR3 runs to 15 residues. CDR1 and CDR2 from the germline V gene are ENHRY and SYGVKD. The V end lost 2 bases, the J end lost 5 bases, and 15 bases lay between the germline ends. The CDR3 loop is CAISEVRDFIYGYTF. In nucleotides, the CDR3 is TGTGCCATCAGTGAGGTGAGGGACTTCATATATGGCTACACCTTC.

The table lists this clone with a few counts. V is TRBV19 and J is TRBJ1-2, with TRBD1 matching over 7 bases. Trimming cost V 5 bases and J 6 bases; bases outside gene matches: 12. CDR1 is LNHDA, CDR2 SQIVND, per germline (reference sequence). The CDR3 has 15 residues. The CDR3 nucleotides read TGTGCCAGTAGTGCCCCCGGGCAGGGGGTACATGGCTACACCTTC. Its translation is CASSAPGQGVHGYTF. The entire variable domain, with the rest obtained from reference TRBV19 and TRBJ1-2, is as follows: DGGITQSPKYLFRKEGQNVTLSCEQNLNHDAMYWYRQDPGQGLRLIYYSQIVNDFQKGDIAEGYSVSREKKESFPLTVTSAQKNPTAFYLCASSAPGQGVHGYTFGSGTRLTVV.

The J gene is TRBJ2-2, the V gene TRBV28, with TRBD2 as a possible D gene (6 bases). Between the trimmed V and J ends, which lost 3 bases and 5 bases, there was a span of 16 bases. CDR1 and CDR2 (germline): MDHEN, SYDVKM. This CDR3 region has 16 residues. The CDR3 nucleotides read TGTGCCAGCAGTTTTCGTCCGGGAGTTCGGACCGGGGAGCTGTTTTTT. The encoded protein is CASSFRPGVRTGELFF.

This chain connects TRBV28 to TRBJ2-7, with 9 bases fitting TRBD1. Germline values: CDR1 MDHEN, CDR2 SYDVKM. Germline trimming cut 4 bases from V and 2 bases from J; bases unmatched to any gene: 6. CDR3 length: 15 amino acids. Here the CDR3 DNA reads TGTGCCAGCAGTTCCTACGGACAGGGGACCTACGAGCAGTACTTC. As protein: CASSSYGQGTYEQYF.

The chain is built from TRBV2 and TRBJ2-3; tentative D call: TRBD2 (5 bases). This CDR3 contains 16 residues. Per the germline V gene, CDR1 is SNHLY and CDR2 is FYNNEI. V lost 4 bases and J lost 6, with 20 bases in between. This chain's CDR3 is CASSGQSGSLGDTQYF. The CDR3 coding sequence is TGTGCCAGCAGTGGGCAGAGCGGATCCCTTGGCGATACGCAGTATTTT.

Only a few counts were recorded for this clone. This chain connects TRBV27 to TRBJ2-1; TRBD2 aligns across 13 bases. The CDR3 sequence is 20 residues long. CDR1 MNHEY and CDR2 SMNVEV come from the germline V gene (reference sequence). V trimming: 3 bases; J trimming: 10 bases; junction bases outside the gene matches: 21. Here the CDR3 reads CASSFLPPTSGRTIYREQFF. The DNA of the CDR3 is TGTGCCAGCAGTTTTTTGCCCCCGACTAGCGGGAGGACCATTTACAGGGAGCAGTTCTTC.

The rearrangement uses TRBV7-9 and TRBJ2-7; D remains ambiguous. CDR1 is SEHNR, CDR2 FQNEAQ, per germline (reference sequence). This CDR3 comprises 12 residues. Trimming removed 1 base at V and 4 bases at J, with 5 bases between. CDR3 bases: TGTGCCAGCAGCTTAGAAGCTTACGAGCAGTACTTC. Its protein product is CASSLEAYEQYF.

The chain couples TRBV7-9 to TRBJ1-2, with D tentatively TRBD1 (5 bases). The length of the CDR3 is 13 residues. From germline, CDR1 is SEHNR and CDR2 FQNEAQ (reference sequence). The V end lost 4 bases, the J end lost 5 bases, and 11 bases lay between the germline ends. The CDR3 sequence is CASSWGDVYGYTF. The CDR3 nucleotides are TGTGCCAGCAGCTGGGGGGACGTGTATGGCTACACCTTC.

This chain links TRBV6-6 with TRBJ2-5, with 7 nucleotides matching TRBD1. The better agreement between TRBJ2-7 and the DNA end casts doubt on the J call. Germline loops: CDR1 MNHNY, CDR2 SVGAGI (reference sequence). This CDR3 is built from 14 residues. CDR3 protein: CASSPQGFPYEQYF. The CDR3, as DNA: TGTGCCAGCAGTCCACAGGGGTTCCCGTACGAGCAGTACTTC.

The chain uses TRBV25-1 and TRBJ2-2, with 8 bases aligning to TRBD2. Germline CDR1 is MGHDK and CDR2 is SYGVNS. Trimming took 7 bases from V and 5 from J; bases not matched to a gene: 9. The CDR3 loop spans 15 amino acids. The CDR3 DNA is TGTGCCAGCACCCGGAGCGGGGGTGGAACCGGGGAGCTGTTTTTT. Amino acid sequence: CASTRSGGGTGELFF.

The chain uses TRBV5-6 and TRBJ2-7; 8 nucleotides match TRBD2. CDR1 SGHDT and CDR2 YYEEEE come from the germline V gene. Trimming at V came to 4 bases and at J to 4 bases, leaving 13 bases not matched to a gene. The CDR3 sequence is 16 residues long. CDR3 residues: CASSPVVRGDLYEQYF. The CDR3 region has the DNA TGTGCCAGCAGCCCGGTGGTGCGGGGGGATTTATACGAGCAGTACTTC.

This sequence joins TRBV27 and TRBJ2-7, with 8 bases fitting TRBD2. The V gene's germline CDR1 is MNHEY and CDR2 SMNVEV (reference sequence). CDR3 size: 17 residues. The J segment lost 3 bases and the V segment lost 0 bases, leaving 10 bases of the junction unmatched. The CDR3 nucleotides read TGTGCCAGCAGTTTATCTCTCGGGAGGGTGGGTTTCTACGAGCAGTACTTC. It yields the protein CASSLSLGRVGFYEQYF.

The rearrangement links TRBV9 to TRBJ2-1; 8 bases match TRBD2. This CDR3 has 16 amino acids. Germline CDR1 is SGDLS and CDR2 is YYNGEE. V shed 0 bases and J 5 bases; nucleotides not matched to a gene: 7. CDR3 bases: TGTGCCAGCAGCGTAGCTAGTAGCGGGACCAACAATGAGCAGTTCTTC. Encoded protein: CASSVASSGTNNEQFF.

The V gene is TRBV18, the J gene TRBJ2-6; TRBD1 matches at 9 bases. Germline V lookup: CDR1 KGHSH, CDR2 LQKENI. The CDR3 sequence is 16 residues long. J lost 3 bases, V lost 6 bases, and 6 bases had no gene match. CDR3 residues: CASSQGQGRGANVLTF. The CDR3 coding sequence is TGTGCCAGCTCTCAAGGACAGGGGCGTGGGGCCAACGTCCTGACTTTC.

CDR3 amino acids: CASSLAVGQDKNIQYF. In nucleotides, the CDR3 is TGTGCCAGCAGCTTAGCAGTAGGACAGGACAAAAACATTCAGTACTTC. V gene TRBV7-9 combines with J gene TRBJ2-4; 7 nucleotides line up with TRBD1. Germline-derived CDR1 and CDR2 are SEHNR and FQNEAQ (reference sequence). There are 16 residues in the CDR3. J lost 3 bases, V lost 0 bases, and 5 bases had no gene match.

This sequence joins TRBV7-2 and TRBJ2-2; D perhaps matches TRBD2 (6 bases). This CDR3 is built from 14 residues. Germline loops: CDR1 SGHTA, CDR2 FQGNSA. V was pared by 0 bases and J by 7 bases, with 9 bases between. As DNA, the CDR3 is TGTGCCAGCAGCTTAGCACGGGGGAACGGGGAGCTGTTTTTT. Protein product: CASSLARGNGELFF.

The V call is TRBV5-1, the J call TRBJ1-1; 8 positions agree with TRBD1. Per germline, CDR1 SGHRS and CDR2 YFSETQ. The V segment lost 4 bases and the J segment 4 bases; nucleotides outside the gene matches: 12. The CDR3 loop spans 16 amino acids. The CDR3 protein is CASSPRGTGEGTEAFF. The CDR3 bases are TGCGCCAGCAGCCCTCGGGGGACAGGAGAGGGCACTGAAGCTTTCTTT.

In this sample, this clone is medium-sized. The rearrangement joins TRBV5-1 to TRBJ2-7; 9 bases are shared with TRBD1. V shed 3 bases, J shed 2 bases, and the junction held 3 bases outside the gene matches. CDR3 length: 14 amino acids. Germline V gene lookup returns CDR1 SGHRS and CDR2 YFSETQ. The CDR3 DNA reads TGCGCCAGCAGCTGGACAGGGGATACCTACGAGCAGTACTTC. This encodes CASSWTGDTYEQYF.

The CDR3, as DNA: TGTGCCAGCAGCTTAGATGGGGGACAGACCTACGAGCAGTACTTC. Amino acids: CASSLDGGQTYEQYF. The V gene is TRBV11-3, the J gene TRBJ2-7; 7 nucleotides align to TRBD1. Trimming at V came to 0 bases and at J to 2 bases, leaving 4 bases not matched to a gene. Germline-derived CDR1 and CDR2 are SGHNT and YENEEA. There are 15 residues in the CDR3.

The rearrangement joins TRBV18 to TRBJ2-5, with D perhaps matching TRBD1 (5 bases). The CDR3 loop spans 14 amino acids. Trimming removed 4 bases at V and 1 base at J, with 10 bases between. Per the germline V gene, CDR1 is KGHSH and CDR2 is LQKENI. CDR3 amino acids: CASSRTGAQETQYF. CDR3 DNA: TGTGCCAGCTCACGAACAGGTGCCCAAGAGACCCAGTACTTC.

This rearrangement joins TRBV5-4 to TRBJ1-3, with TRBD1 as a possible D gene (5 bases). CDR3 length: 13 residues. CDR1 SGHNT and CDR2 YYREEE come from the germline V gene (reference sequence). Trimming pared 4 bases from V and 8 bases from J, leaving 13 bases between. This chain's CDR3 is CASSPGGRDTIYF. Here the CDR3 DNA reads TGTGCCAGCAGCCCGGGGGGAAGGGACACCATATATTTT.

The chain employs TRBV5-1 and TRBJ1-1; 8 bases are a match to TRBD1. The CDR3 consists of 14 residues. The germline V gene encodes CDR1 SGHRS and CDR2 YFSETQ. The J segment lost 4 bases and the V segment lost 4 bases, leaving 6 bases of the junction unmatched. For the CDR3, the DNA is TGCGCCAGCAGCCTTCAGGGGGCGATCACTGAAGCTTTCTTT. The encoded protein is CASSLQGAITEAFF.

The V gene is TRBV6-1, the J gene TRBJ1-5; D gene uncertain. This CDR3 is built from 16 residues. Germline V CDR1 and CDR2: MNHNS, SASEGT. Trimming left V 0 bases short and J 3 bases short, with 12 bases between. The DNA of the CDR3 is TGTGCCAGCAGTGAAGCGTCGCGCCTCCTCAATCAGCCCCAGCATTTT. Its translation is CASSEASRLLNQPQHF.